This T cell receptor (beta chain) is from a study of shared clonotypes between healthy human individuals. This clone is a singleton in its sample. Its target is unknown. The CDR3 has 12 residues. CDR1 and CDR2 from the germline V gene are MNHNY and SVGAGI (reference sequence). With 5 bases clipped from V and 10 bases from J, the junction kept 3 bases outside the gene matches. Regarding the study as a whole: Having only a few donors restricted how much genetic and exposure-history diversity was captured.

The split of CD4+ cells yielded CD45RA+ naive and CD45RA-negative memory subsets. Every subset had its genomic DNA shared out evenly among several immunoSEQ plates. Sorted-subset replicate PCR reactions contained around 220 ng DNA, corresponding to tens of thousands of T cell genomes. TCRdb's copy holds only in-frame clones and misses some; the assay was immunoSEQ multiplex PCR. The sample has some 1.1 million clones, 60% to 85% seen once. The rearrangement uses TRBV6-6 and TRBJ2-7; 12 bases are shared with TRBD2. This sequence originates from a man younger than 35 in good health. Some clones in this sample may be carry-over from other donors' samples. Material for sequencing was memory CD4+ T cells from PBMCs. Documented subset: CD45RA-negative fraction. The CDR3 nucleotides read TGTGCCAGCAGTACTAGCGGGAGGAGCCAGTACTTC. It yields the protein CASSTSGRSQYF.